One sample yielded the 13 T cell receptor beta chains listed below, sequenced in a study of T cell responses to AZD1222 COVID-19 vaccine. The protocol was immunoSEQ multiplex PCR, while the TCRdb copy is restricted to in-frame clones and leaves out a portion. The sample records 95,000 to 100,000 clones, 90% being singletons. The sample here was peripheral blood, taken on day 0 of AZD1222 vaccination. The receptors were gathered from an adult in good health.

The CDR3 coding sequence is TGTGCCAGCAGCTTTTCACGGAACACTGAAGCTTTCTTT. Its protein product is CASSFSRNTEAFF. The gene calls are TRBV11-3 and TRBJ1-1; D not certain. In germline, CDR1 is SGHNT, CDR2 YENEEA. Trimming pared 3 bases from V and 1 base from J, leaving 6 bases between. This CDR3 is 13 amino acids long.

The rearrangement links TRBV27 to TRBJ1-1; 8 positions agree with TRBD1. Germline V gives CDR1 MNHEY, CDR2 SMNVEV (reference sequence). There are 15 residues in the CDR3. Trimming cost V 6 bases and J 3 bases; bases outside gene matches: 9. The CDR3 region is CASRGPSTGDTEAFF. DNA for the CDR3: TGTGCCAGCAGGGGCCCTTCGACAGGGGACACTGAAGCTTTCTTT.

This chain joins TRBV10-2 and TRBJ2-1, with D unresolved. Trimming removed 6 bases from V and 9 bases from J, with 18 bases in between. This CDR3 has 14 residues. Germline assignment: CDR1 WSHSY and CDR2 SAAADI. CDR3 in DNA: TGCGCCAGCAGCATTAATCGGTTATCGGGTGAGCAGTTCTTC. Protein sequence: CASSINRLSGEQFF.

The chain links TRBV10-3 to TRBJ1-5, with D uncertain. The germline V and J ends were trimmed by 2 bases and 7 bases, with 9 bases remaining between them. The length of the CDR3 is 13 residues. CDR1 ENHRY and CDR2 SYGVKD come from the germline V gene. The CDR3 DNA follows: TGTGCCATCAGTGAGCGTGATCGGCAGCCCCAGCATTTT. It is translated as CAISERDRQPQHF.

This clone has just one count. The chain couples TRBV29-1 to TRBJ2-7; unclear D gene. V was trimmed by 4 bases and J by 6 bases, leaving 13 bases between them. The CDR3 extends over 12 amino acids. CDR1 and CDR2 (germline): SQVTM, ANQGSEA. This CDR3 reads CSVVAQNGEQYF. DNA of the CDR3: TGCAGCGTTGTAGCCCAAAATGGCGAGCAGTACTTC.

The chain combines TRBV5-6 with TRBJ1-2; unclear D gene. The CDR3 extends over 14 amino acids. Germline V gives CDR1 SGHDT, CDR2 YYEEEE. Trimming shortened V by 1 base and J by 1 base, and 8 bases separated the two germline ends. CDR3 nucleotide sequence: TGTGCCAGCAGCTTGCCTACATATAACTATGGCTACACCTTC. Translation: CASSLPTYNYGYTF.

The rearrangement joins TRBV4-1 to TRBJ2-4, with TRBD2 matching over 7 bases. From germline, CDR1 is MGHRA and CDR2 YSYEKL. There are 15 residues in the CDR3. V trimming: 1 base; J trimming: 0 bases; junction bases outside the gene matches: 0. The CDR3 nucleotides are TGCGCCAGCAGCCAAGGCGGGGGAGCCAAAAACATTCAGTACTTC. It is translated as CASSQGGGAKNIQYF.

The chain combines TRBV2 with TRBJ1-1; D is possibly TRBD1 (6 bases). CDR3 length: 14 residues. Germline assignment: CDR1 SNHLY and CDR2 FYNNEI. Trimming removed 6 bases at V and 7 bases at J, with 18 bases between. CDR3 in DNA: TGTGCCAGCAGGAGGGACAAGGAATACGTTGAAGCTTTCTTT. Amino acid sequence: CASRRDKEYVEAFF.

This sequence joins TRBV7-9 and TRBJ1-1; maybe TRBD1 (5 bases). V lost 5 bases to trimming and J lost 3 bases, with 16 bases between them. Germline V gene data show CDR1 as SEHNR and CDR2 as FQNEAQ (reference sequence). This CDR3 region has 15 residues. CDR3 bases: TGTGCCAGCAGCACGATGACCCCGGGGGACACTGAAGCTTTCTTT. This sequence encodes CASSTMTPGDTEAFF.

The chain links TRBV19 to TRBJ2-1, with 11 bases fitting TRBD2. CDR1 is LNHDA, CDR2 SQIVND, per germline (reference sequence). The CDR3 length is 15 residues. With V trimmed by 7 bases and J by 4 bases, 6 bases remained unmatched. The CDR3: CASNPSGGSYNEQFF. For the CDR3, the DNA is TGTGCCAGTAACCCTAGCGGGGGGAGTTACAATGAGCAGTTCTTC.

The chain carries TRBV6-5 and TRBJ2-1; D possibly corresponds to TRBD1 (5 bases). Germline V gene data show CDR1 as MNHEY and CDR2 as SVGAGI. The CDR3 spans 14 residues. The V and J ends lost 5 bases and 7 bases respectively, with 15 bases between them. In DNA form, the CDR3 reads TGTGCCAGCAGTCCAGGGTTTGCTACAAATGAGCAGTTCTTC. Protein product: CASSPGFATNEQFF.

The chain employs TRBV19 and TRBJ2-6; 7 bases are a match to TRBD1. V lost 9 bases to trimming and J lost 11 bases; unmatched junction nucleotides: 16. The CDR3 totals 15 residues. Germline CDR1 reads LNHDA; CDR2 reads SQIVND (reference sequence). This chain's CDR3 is CASLRKPTGMDVLTF. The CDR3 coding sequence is TGTGCCAGCCTTAGAAAGCCGACAGGGATGGACGTCCTGACTTTC.

For the CDR3, the DNA is TGTGCCAGCAGTCACCCGGGACTTTCGAACACCGGGGAGCTGTTTTTT. Protein: CASSHPGLSNTGELFF. The chain carries TRBV28 and TRBJ2-2, with D perhaps matching TRBD2 (6 bases). The CDR3 loop spans 16 amino acids. Per the germline V gene, CDR1 is MDHEN and CDR2 is SYDVKM. Trimming removed 5 bases at V and 0 bases at J, with 13 bases between.